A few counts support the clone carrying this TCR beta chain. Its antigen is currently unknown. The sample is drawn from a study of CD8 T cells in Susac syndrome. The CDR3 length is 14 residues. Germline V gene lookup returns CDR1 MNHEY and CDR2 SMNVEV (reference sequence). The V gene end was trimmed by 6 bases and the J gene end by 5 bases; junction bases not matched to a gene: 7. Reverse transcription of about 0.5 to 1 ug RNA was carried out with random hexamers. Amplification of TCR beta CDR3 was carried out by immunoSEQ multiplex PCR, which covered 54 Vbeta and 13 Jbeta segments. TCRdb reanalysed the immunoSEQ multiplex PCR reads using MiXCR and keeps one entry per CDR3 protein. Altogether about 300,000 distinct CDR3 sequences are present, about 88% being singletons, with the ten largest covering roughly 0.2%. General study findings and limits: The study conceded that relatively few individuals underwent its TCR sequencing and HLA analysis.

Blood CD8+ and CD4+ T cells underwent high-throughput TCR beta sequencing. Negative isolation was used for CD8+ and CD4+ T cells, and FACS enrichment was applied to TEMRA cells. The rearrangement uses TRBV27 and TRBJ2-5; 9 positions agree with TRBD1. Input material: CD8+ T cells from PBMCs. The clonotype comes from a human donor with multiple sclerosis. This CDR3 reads CASSSGQGLETQYF. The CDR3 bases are TGTGCCAGCAGCTCCGGACAGGGGTTGGAGACCCAGTACTTC.